What follows are 7 T cell receptor beta chains derived from one specimen sequenced in a study of molecular identifiers for immune sequencing clone quantification. TCRdb redid the calling of the PCR reads with MiXCR, one entry per CDR3 protein. The repertoire holds approximately 670,000 distinct CDR3 sequences, about 20% seen once, with roughly 0.83% in the top ten. Input material: naive CD8+ T cells from blood, with Jurkat cell RNA spiked in. Subset in this sample: FACS-sorted CD8+CD4-CCR7+CD45RA+ naive T cells. All receptors come from a human donor in good health. Some libraries in this study had Jurkat cell RNA spiked in.

This clonotype was picked up many times. This chain links TRBV29-1 with TRBJ2-5, with D possibly matching TRBD1 (6 bases). Germline-derived CDR1 and CDR2 are SQVTM and ANQGSEA. There are 14 residues in the CDR3. Trimming removed 3 bases at V and 2 bases at J, with 13 bases between. This CDR3 is CSVEKQGRQETQYF. The CDR3 nucleotides read TGCAGCGTTGAGAAGCAGGGGCGTCAAGAGACCCAGTACTTC.

This clonotype was recorded many times. The chain recombines TRBV28 with TRBJ2-2, with D hard to call. The CDR3 runs 14 residues. CDR1 and CDR2 from the germline V gene are MDHEN and SYDVKM. V was trimmed by 8 bases and J by 4 bases, leaving 14 bases between them. The CDR3 reads CASASTMGTGELFF. CDR3 in DNA: TGTGCCAGCGCGTCGACCATGGGCACCGGGGAGCTGTTTTTT. The entire variable domain, with the rest obtained from reference TRBV28 and TRBJ2-2, is as follows: DVKVTQSSRYLVKRTGEKVFLECVQDMDHENMFWYRQDPGLGLRLIYFSYDVKMKEKGDIPEGYSVSREKKERFSLILESASTNQTSMYLCASASTMGTGELFFGEGSRLTVL.

This clonotype has ten or more counts. The rearrangement joins TRBV28 to TRBJ1-5; 8 nucleotides agree with TRBD1. CDR1 is MDHEN, CDR2 SYDVKM, per germline. CDR3 length equals 16 residues. The J segment lost 2 bases and the V segment lost 6 bases, leaving 9 bases of the junction unmatched. The CDR3, as DNA: TGTGCCAGCAGCCCCCGGGCAGGGGGCGGCAATCAGCCCCAGCATTTT. This encodes CASSPRAGGGNQPQHF.

The chain recombines TRBV20-1 with TRBJ2-7; a possible D gene is TRBD2 (6 bases). Germline V gene lookup returns CDR1 DFQATT and CDR2 SNEGSKA (reference sequence). Trimming cost V 6 bases and J 2 bases, with 14 bases left between them. This CDR3 spans 13 amino acids. Here the CDR3 DNA reads TGCAGTGCCCCGGGAGACACCCCCTACGAGCAGTACTTC. It codes for CSAPGDTPYEQYF.

This clonotype was counted many times. V is TRBV2 and J is TRBJ1-6; D is ambiguous. Germline CDR1 reads SNHLY; CDR2 reads FYNNEI. Trimming took off 2 bases at V and 0 bases at J, with 11 bases between the two ends. The CDR3 totals 17 residues. CDR3 DNA sequence: TGTGCCAGCAGTGAATTTCGGGAAAGCTCCTATAATTCACCCCTCCACTTT. Amino acids: CASSEFRESSYNSPLHF.

V usage is TRBV5-1 and J usage is TRBJ2-5; D possibly corresponds to TRBD1 (5 bases). The germline gives CDR1 SGHRS, CDR2 YFSETQ. Trimming removed 0 bases at V and 8 bases at J, with 20 bases between. The CDR3 contains 16 residues. In DNA form, the CDR3 reads TGCGCCAGCAGCTTGGGAGGCGGCAGGGCTCGGCTTACCCAGTACTTC. Protein: CASSLGGGRARLTQYF.

This clonotype was recorded a few times. This may be a read error: a much more frequent sequence differs by one nucleotide. The chain employs TRBV25-1 and TRBJ2-7; 7 positions match TRBD1. The germline gives CDR1 MGHDK, CDR2 SYGVNS. The CDR3 covers 13 residues. The CDR3 loop reads CATSEPTGLAQYF. The CDR3 nucleotides read TGTGCCACCAGTGAGCCGACAGGGTTGGCACAGTACTTC.